Listed here are 30 T cell receptor beta chains from one sample, sequenced in a study of blood T cell repertoires in COVID-19. The table came from immunoSEQ multiplex PCR; TCRdb's copy has only in-frame clones and leaves some out. Of 160,000 or so clones in the sample, about 90% were seen once. The sequencing sample was made of peripheral blood. These receptors were obtained from a man in his sixties with acute or convalescent COVID-19.

The rearrangement links TRBV5-1 to TRBJ2-5; 7 bases agree with TRBD1. After removal of 6 bases from V and 3 bases from J, the junction contained 8 bases not matched to a gene. Germline values: CDR1 SGHRS, CDR2 YFSETQ. The CDR3 runs 14 residues. This CDR3 reads CASKSGTAKETQYF. CDR3 coding DNA: TGCGCCAGCAAGTCCGGGACAGCGAAAGAGACCCAGTACTTC.

The V call is TRBV7-8, the J call TRBJ2-7; 9 bases are a match to TRBD1. The CDR3 totals 15 residues. Looked up from germline, CDR1 is SGHVS and CDR2 is FQNEAQ. The V segment lost 6 bases and the J segment 2 bases; nucleotides outside the gene matches: 8. The CDR3 region is CASRERRTGAYEQYF. CDR3 coding DNA: TGTGCCAGCAGAGAGCGTCGGACAGGGGCCTACGAGCAGTACTTC.

In regard to this clone: At one boundary the junction diverges from the germline segment, which might be a read error. The chain couples TRBV12-3 or TRBV12-4 to TRBJ1-4, with unresolved D. The CDR3 length is 11 residues. CDR3 in amino acids: CASSLGLTFYF. The CDR3 DNA reads TGTGCCAGCAGTTTAGGCTTAACCTTCTATTTT.

This clone was counted once. The gene calls are TRBV3-1 (or the pseudogene TRBV3-2) and TRBJ1-6; 8 bases match TRBD1. Germline CDR1 and CDR2: LGHDT and YNNKEL (reference sequence). The CDR3 is 15 residues long. V was clipped by 6 bases and J by 8 bases; unmatched bases: 9. Written as DNA, the CDR3 is TGTGCCAGCAGACATCAGGACAGGGTTGATTCACCCCTCCACTTT. Translating it yields CASRHQDRVDSPLHF.

The chain recombines TRBV10-3 with TRBJ1-6; tentatively, D is TRBD1 (6 bases). Germline V gene sequence: CDR1 ENHRY, CDR2 SYGVKD. The CDR3 has 15 amino acids. Trimming shortened V by 5 bases and J by 6 bases, and 14 bases separated the two germline ends. CDR3 sequence reads: CAISLTGALNSPLHF. CDR3 bases: TGTGCCATCAGTCTGACAGGAGCTCTTAATTCACCCCTCCACTTT.

The chain couples TRBV7-8 to TRBJ2-2; 9 bases are shared with TRBD1. In germline, CDR1 is SGHVS, CDR2 FQNEAQ. Trimming at V came to 3 bases and at J to 4 bases, leaving 3 bases not matched to a gene. This CDR3 has 15 amino acids. The DNA for the CDR3 is TGTGCCAGCAGCTTCCGGGACAGGGCCACCGGGGAGCTGTTTTTT. It encodes CASSFRDRATGELFF.

J is TRBJ2-1 and V is TRBV20-1; 11 nucleotides match TRBD2. The CDR3 contains 15 residues. Looked up from germline, CDR1 is DFQATT and CDR2 is SNEGSKA (reference sequence). V lost 3 bases and J lost 3; bases outside the gene matches: 4. The CDR3 region is CSASLAGGSYNEQFF. The CDR3 DNA is TGCAGTGCTAGTCTAGCGGGGGGCAGCTACAATGAGCAGTTCTTC.

This chain links TRBV7-3 with TRBJ1-1; possible D gene TRBD1, 5 bases. This CDR3 is 14 amino acids long. In germline, CDR1 is SGHTA, CDR2 FQGTGA. Trimming removed 2 bases at V and 1 base at J, with 8 bases between. The CDR3 nucleotides are TGTGCCAGCAGCTTAGGGGGAGGGAACACTGAAGCTTTCTTT. Translating gives CASSLGGGNTEAFF.

This clone appeared once. V usage is TRBV4-1 and J usage is TRBJ2-7; no firm D call. The CDR3 spans 14 residues. Trimming removed 4 bases from V and 0 bases from J, with 10 bases in between. The germline V gene has CDR1 MGHRA and CDR2 YSYEKL. CDR3 coding DNA: TGCGCCAGCAGCCGTCTATCGAGCTCCTACGAGCAGTACTTC. As protein: CASSRLSSSYEQYF.

This clone was recorded once. V usage is TRBV11-2 and J usage is TRBJ2-1, with D possibly TRBD2 on 5 matching bases. The CDR3 extends over 12 amino acids. The V gene lost 3 bases and the J gene lost 10 bases, with 10 bases spanning the gap. Germline loops: CDR1 SGHAT, CDR2 FQNNGV. CDR3 amino acids: CASSLTKNEQFF. The CDR3 region has the DNA TGTGCCAGCAGCTTGACTAAGAACGAGCAGTTCTTC.

The gene calls are TRBV7-2 and TRBJ1-4; no reliable D call. The CDR3 consists of 13 residues. The V end lost 3 bases, the J end lost 7 bases, and 9 bases lay between the germline ends. Germline V gene sequence: CDR1 SGHTA, CDR2 FQGNSA. The CDR3 DNA reads as TGTGCCAGCAGCTTCTTCGGTAGTGAAAAACTGTTTTTT. It codes for CASSFFGSEKLFF.

The chain recombines TRBV20-1 with TRBJ1-5; 7 bases are shared with TRBD1. Trimming removed 3 bases from V and 5 bases from J; junction bases left unmatched: 4. The CDR3 is made up of 13 amino acids. Germline assignment: CDR1 DFQATT and CDR2 SNEGSKA (reference sequence). CDR3: CSASIQGDQPQHF. The CDR3, as DNA: TGCAGTGCTAGTATTCAGGGGGATCAGCCCCAGCATTTT.

The chain uses TRBV6-2 or TRBV6-3 and TRBJ2-7; 8 bases fit TRBD1. V was pared by 5 bases and J by 0 bases, with 6 bases of the junction left unmatched. The CDR3 sequence is 15 residues long. Germline CDR1 is MNHEY and CDR2 is SVGEGT. CDR3 DNA: TGTGCCAGCAGTCCGAGGACAGGGCTCTCCTACGAGCAGTACTTC. It translates to CASSPRTGLSYEQYF.

This clone was seen a few times. This chain uses TRBV7-3 with TRBJ2-2; TRBD2 aligns across 8 bases. Losses at the gene ends were 2 bases for V and 3 bases for J; bases not matched to a gene: 2. This CDR3 region has 15 residues. Germline V gene lookup returns CDR1 SGHTA and CDR2 FQGTGA. Here the CDR3 reads CASSLAGGYTGELFF. DNA for the CDR3: TGTGCCAGCAGCTTAGCGGGGGGTTACACCGGGGAGCTGTTTTTT.

This clone has just one count. This chain connects TRBV5-6 to TRBJ2-1, with D maybe TRBD1 (6 bases). Germline V gene lookup returns CDR1 SGHDT and CDR2 YYEEEE. V gave up 4 bases and J gave up 12 bases, with 14 bases separating them. CDR3 size: 12 residues. DNA of the CDR3: TGTGCCAGCAGCGGGGTGGGGGCCGCGCAGTTCTTC. This sequence encodes CASSGVGAAQFF. Full variable domain (outside the CDR3, taken from reference TRBV5-6 and TRBJ2-1): DAGVTQSPTHLIKTRGQQVTLRCSPKSGHDTVSWYQQALGQGPQFIFQYYEEEERQRGNFPDRFSGHQFPNYSSELNVNALLLGDSALYLCASSGVGAAQFFGPGTRLTVL.

CDR3 bases: TGTGCCAGCAGCCCCCTTAGGGGGGGCGAGCAGTACTTC. Translation gives CASSPLRGGEQYF. This chain links TRBV6-5 with TRBJ2-7; possibly TRBD2 for D (7 bases). V lost 6 bases, J lost 6 bases, and 15 bases lay in between. CDR1 is MNHEY, CDR2 SVGAGI, per germline. The length of the CDR3 is 13 residues.

V usage is TRBV11-3 and J usage is TRBJ2-1; possible D gene TRBD2, 5 bases. CDR3 length: 15 residues. Germline V CDR1 and CDR2: SGHNT, YENEEA. V was trimmed by 2 bases and J by 5 bases, leaving 13 bases between them. CDR3 region: CASSLSWENNNEQFF. Written as DNA, the CDR3 is TGTGCCAGCAGCTTAAGCTGGGAGAACAACAATGAGCAGTTCTTC.

The chain combines TRBV5-4 with TRBJ2-7, with 10 bases identical to TRBD2. CDR3 length: 15 residues. From germline, CDR1 is SGHNT and CDR2 YYREEE (reference sequence). Unmatched junction bases numbered 6, after V lost 2 bases and J lost 4 bases. The CDR3 DNA reads TGTGCCAGCAGCTTTAGCGGGGGGAGGGGGTACGAGCAGTACTTC. This gives the protein CASSFSGGRGYEQYF.

J is TRBJ2-6 and V is TRBV9; 7 nucleotides align to TRBD1. V shed 2 bases, J shed 3 bases, and the junction held 5 bases outside the gene matches. The germline gives CDR1 SGDLS, CDR2 YYNGEE. The CDR3 loop spans 16 amino acids. The CDR3 coding sequence is TGTGCCAGCAGCGTGGCAGGGGGTGGTGGGGCCAACGTCCTGACTTTC. Translating it yields CASSVAGGGGANVLTF.

The chain carries TRBV6-6 and TRBJ2-4, with D possibly TRBD2 on 6 matching bases. The CDR3 covers 15 residues. V dropped 6 bases and J dropped 0 bases, with 12 bases sitting between them. Germline CDR1 reads MNHNY; CDR2 reads SVGAGI (reference sequence). The CDR3 region is CASSATGEAKNIQYF. Here the CDR3 DNA reads TGTGCCAGCAGCGCGACGGGGGAAGCCAAAAACATTCAGTACTTC.

In this sample, this clone turned up once. V usage is TRBV7-2 and J usage is TRBJ1-1; 10 bases fit TRBD1. Per the germline V gene, CDR1 is SGHTA and CDR2 is FQGNSA. The junction had 14 bases not matched to a gene; V was cut back by 3 bases and J by 10 bases. The CDR3 is 16 residues long. CDR3 DNA: TGTGCCAGCAGCTTCAGGGAACCCGGGACAGGGGTTGGAGCTTTCTTT. Its protein is CASSFREPGTGVGAFF.

The chain links TRBV6-5 to TRBJ2-7, with TRBD1 matching 9 bases. Trimming removed 6 bases from V and 3 bases from J; junction bases left unmatched: 6. Germline V gives CDR1 MNHEY, CDR2 SVGAGI. This CDR3 region has 14 residues. The CDR3 spells CASRGTGSLYEQYF. The CDR3 nucleotides are TGTGCCAGCAGGGGGACAGGGTCCCTCTACGAGCAGTACTTC.

The chain recombines TRBV2 with TRBJ2-4, with 7 bases fitting TRBD1. In germline, CDR1 is SNHLY, CDR2 FYNNEI. The CDR3 sequence is 16 residues long. Unmatched junction bases numbered 8, after V lost 6 bases and J lost 0 bases. Here the CDR3 DNA reads TGTGCCAGCAGGGAGGCCTACAGGGGAGCCAAAAACATTCAGTACTTC. It specifies CASREAYRGAKNIQYF.

J is TRBJ1-2 and V is TRBV4-2; no reliable D call. Per the germline V gene, CDR1 is LGHNA and CDR2 is YNFKEQ. There are 15 residues in the CDR3. The V and J ends lost 1 base and 2 bases respectively, with 11 bases between them. The CDR3: CASSQGVARNYGYTF. In DNA form, the CDR3 reads TGTGCCAGCAGCCAAGGGGTGGCGAGGAACTATGGCTACACCTTC.

This clone was picked up one time. This chain joins TRBV2 and TRBJ1-1; 8 bases fit TRBD1. V shed 6 bases, J shed 10 bases, and the junction held 10 bases outside the gene matches. This CDR3 contains 13 residues. CDR1 and CDR2 (germline): SNHLY, FYNNEI. CDR3 protein: CASRTGDGKRAFF. CDR3 sequence (DNA): TGTGCCAGCAGGACAGGGGATGGGAAAAGAGCTTTCTTT.

The chain is built from TRBV7-2 and TRBJ1-1; 7 positions match TRBD1. With V trimmed by 7 bases and J by 7 bases, 9 bases remained unmatched. This CDR3 spans 13 amino acids. CDR1 is SGHTA, CDR2 FQGNSA, per germline. The CDR3 DNA reads as TGTGCCAGCAACTCATACAGGGGCCTTGAAGCTTTCTTT. This sequence encodes CASNSYRGLEAFF.

The chain combines TRBV18 with TRBJ1-1, with D possibly TRBD1 on 6 matching bases. V was shortened by 6 bases and J by 1 base, with 9 bases between the two germline ends. This CDR3 region has 13 residues. Per germline, CDR1 KGHSH and CDR2 LQKENI. The CDR3 sequence: CASSGGQNTEAFF. CDR3 coding DNA: TGTGCCAGCTCGGGGGGGCAGAACACTGAAGCTTTCTTT. The complete variable domain, with remaining parts taken from reference TRBV18 and TRBJ1-1, reads NAGVMQNPRHLVRRRGQEARLRCSPMKGHSHVYWYRQLPEEGLKFMVYLQKENIIDESGMPKERFSAEFPKEGPSILRIQQVVRGDSAAYFCASSGGQNTEAFFGQGTRLTVV.

J is TRBJ2-6 and V is TRBV29-1; no reliable D call. Germline CDR1 and CDR2: SQVTM and ANQGSEA. The CDR3 covers 14 residues. V lost 2 bases to trimming and J lost 2 bases, with 7 bases between them. The CDR3 is CSVESYPGANVLTF. The CDR3 nucleotides read TGCAGCGTTGAATCCTACCCTGGGGCCAACGTCCTGACTTTC.

CDR3 loop: CASGKDSEAFF. The CDR3 coding sequence is TGTGCCAGCGGAAAAGACAGTGAAGCTTTCTTT. This sequence joins TRBV21-1 and TRBJ1-1; TRBD1, the D gene given by the table, was not confirmed from the DNA. TRBV21-1 is a recognized pseudogene. CDR3 size: 11 residues.

This chain uses TRBV5-6 with TRBJ1-1, with 8 bases aligning to TRBD1. Looked up from germline, CDR1 is SGHDT and CDR2 is YYEEEE. The CDR3 is 16 residues long. The V segment lost 2 bases and the J segment 1 base; nucleotides outside the gene matches: 7. The CDR3 is CASSFFGQGANTEAFF. DNA of the CDR3: TGTGCCAGCAGCTTTTTTGGACAGGGTGCGAACACTGAAGCTTTCTTT. Based on the CDR3 plus reference TRBV5-6 and TRBJ1-1, the full variable domain is DAGVTQSPTHLIKTRGQQVTLRCSPKSGHDTVSWYQQALGQGPQFIFQYYEEEERQRGNFPDRFSGHQFPNYSSELNVNALLLGDSALYLCASSFFGQGANTEAFFGQGTRLTVV.